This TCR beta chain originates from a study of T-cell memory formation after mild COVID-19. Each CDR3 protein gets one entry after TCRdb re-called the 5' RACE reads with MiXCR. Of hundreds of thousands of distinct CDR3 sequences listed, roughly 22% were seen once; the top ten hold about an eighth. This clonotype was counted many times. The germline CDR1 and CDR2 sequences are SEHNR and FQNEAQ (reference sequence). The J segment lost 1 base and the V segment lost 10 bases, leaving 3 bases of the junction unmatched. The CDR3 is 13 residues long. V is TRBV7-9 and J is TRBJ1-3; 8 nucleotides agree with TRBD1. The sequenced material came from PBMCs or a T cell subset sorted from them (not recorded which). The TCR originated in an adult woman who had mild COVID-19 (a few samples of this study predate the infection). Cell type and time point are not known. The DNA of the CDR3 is TGTGCCACTCGGACAGGGTCTGGAAACACCATATATTTT. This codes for CATRTGSGNTIYF. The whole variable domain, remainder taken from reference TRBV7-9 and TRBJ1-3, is DTGVSQNPRHKITKRGQNVTFRCDPISEHNRLYWYRQTLGQGPEFLTYFQNEAQLEKSRLLSDRFSAERPKGSFSTLEIQRTEQGDSAMYLCATRTGSGNTIYFGEGSWLTVV.